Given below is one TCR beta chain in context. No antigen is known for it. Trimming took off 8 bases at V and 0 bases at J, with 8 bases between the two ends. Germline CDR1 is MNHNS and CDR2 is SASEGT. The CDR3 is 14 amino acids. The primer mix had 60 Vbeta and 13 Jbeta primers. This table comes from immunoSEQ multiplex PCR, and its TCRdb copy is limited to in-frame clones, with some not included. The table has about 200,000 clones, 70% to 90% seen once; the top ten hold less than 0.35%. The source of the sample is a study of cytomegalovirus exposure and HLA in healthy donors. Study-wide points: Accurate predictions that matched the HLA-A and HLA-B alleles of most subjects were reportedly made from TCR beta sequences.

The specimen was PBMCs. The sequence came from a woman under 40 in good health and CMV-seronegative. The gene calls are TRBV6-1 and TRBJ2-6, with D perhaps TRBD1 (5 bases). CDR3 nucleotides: TGTGCCAGCGACAGACCCTCTGGGGCCAACGTCCTGACTTTC. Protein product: CASDRPSGANVLTF.